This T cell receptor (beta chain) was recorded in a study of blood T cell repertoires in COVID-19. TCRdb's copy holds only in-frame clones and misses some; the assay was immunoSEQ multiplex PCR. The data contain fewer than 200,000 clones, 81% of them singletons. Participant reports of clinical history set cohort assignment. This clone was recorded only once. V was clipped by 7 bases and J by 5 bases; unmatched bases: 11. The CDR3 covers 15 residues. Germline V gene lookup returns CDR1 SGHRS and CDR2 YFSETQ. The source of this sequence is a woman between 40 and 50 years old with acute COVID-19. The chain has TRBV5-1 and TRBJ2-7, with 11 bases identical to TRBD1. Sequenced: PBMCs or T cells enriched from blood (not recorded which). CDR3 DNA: TGCGCCAGCTACCCGTCTCCGGGACAGGGGGACGAGCAGTACTTC. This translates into CASYPSPGQGDEQYF.